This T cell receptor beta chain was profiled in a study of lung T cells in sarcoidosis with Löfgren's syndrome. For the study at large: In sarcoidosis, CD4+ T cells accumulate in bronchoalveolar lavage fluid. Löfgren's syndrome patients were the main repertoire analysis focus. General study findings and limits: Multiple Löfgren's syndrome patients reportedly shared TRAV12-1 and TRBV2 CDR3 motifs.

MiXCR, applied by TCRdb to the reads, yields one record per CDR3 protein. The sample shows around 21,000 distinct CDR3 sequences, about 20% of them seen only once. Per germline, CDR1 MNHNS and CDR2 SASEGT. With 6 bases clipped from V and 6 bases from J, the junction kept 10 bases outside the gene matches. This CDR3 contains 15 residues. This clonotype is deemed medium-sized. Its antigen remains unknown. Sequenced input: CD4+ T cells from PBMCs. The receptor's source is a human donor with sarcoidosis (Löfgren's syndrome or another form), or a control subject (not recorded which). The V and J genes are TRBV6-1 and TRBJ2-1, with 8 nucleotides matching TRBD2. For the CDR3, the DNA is TGTGCCAGCAGACGCCGCCGGGAGGGATTCAATGAGCAGTTCTTC. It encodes CASRRRREGFNEQFF.